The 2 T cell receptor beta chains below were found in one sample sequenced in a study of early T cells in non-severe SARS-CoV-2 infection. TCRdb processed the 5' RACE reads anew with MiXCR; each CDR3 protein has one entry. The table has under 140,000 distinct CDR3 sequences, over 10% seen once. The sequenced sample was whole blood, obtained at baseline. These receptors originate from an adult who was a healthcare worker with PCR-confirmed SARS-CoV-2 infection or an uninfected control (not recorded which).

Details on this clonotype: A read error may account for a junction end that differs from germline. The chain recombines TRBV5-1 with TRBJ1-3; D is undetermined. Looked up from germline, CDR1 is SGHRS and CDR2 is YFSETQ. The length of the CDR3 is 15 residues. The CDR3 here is CASSSVAGLGTTIYF. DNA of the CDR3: TGCGCCAGCAGCTCGGTCGCCGGACTGGGAACCACCATATATTTT.

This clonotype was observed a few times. CDR3: CASTSVDSPNTGELFF. The CDR3 DNA reads as TGTGCCAGTACCTCCGTGGACAGCCCGAACACCGGGGAGCTGTTTTTT. The chain combines TRBV19 with TRBJ2-2; a possible D gene is TRBD1 (6 bases). The V and J ends lost 7 bases and 0 bases respectively, with 15 bases between them. CDR1 is LNHDA, CDR2 SQIVND, per germline (reference sequence). This CDR3 spans 16 amino acids.